This T cell receptor beta chain stems from a study of T cell changes during pregnancy in multiple sclerosis. Sequencing was performed with immunoSEQ multiplex PCR; in TCRdb, only in-frame clones are kept and a portion is missing. The table includes 65,000 to 85,000 clones, about 90% detected once. Germline CDR1 MNHEY, CDR2 SMNVEV (reference sequence). Trimming took off 3 bases at V and 3 bases at J, with 11 bases between the two ends. This CDR3 has 15 amino acids. The sequence was collected from a female donor with multiple sclerosis, enrolled in a pregnancy study. This material consisted of CD4+ T cells from peripheral blood mononuclear cells, taken after pregnancy. The rearrangement joins TRBV27 to TRBJ1-4, with D maybe TRBD1 (5 bases). The CDR3 DNA follows: TGTGCCAGCAGTTTCCGAAGGACATCTAATGAAAAACTGTTTTTT. This sequence encodes CASSFRRTSNEKLFF.